Listed below are T cell receptor beta chains from one sample, sequenced in a study of blood T cell repertoires in COVID-19. Clones were sequenced by immunoSEQ multiplex PCR, and TCRdb holds only the in-frame ones, with some missing. The table shows about 180,000 clones, with approximately 84% occurring only once. The sample comprised peripheral blood. These receptors all come from a human donor in a cohort sampled during active COVID-19. CDR3s include the opening cysteine and the closing phenylalanine or tryptophan. Each record gives: V gene, D gene, clone size, J gene, CDR3 DNA, CDR3 protein. A D gene is named only where the DNA matches it firmly. Clone size is not always given. Where it is, it says once, few, many or a class for expanded clones.

TRBV5-6	NA	NA	TRBJ1-1	TGTGCCAGCAGCTTTTTTGTCAGATTAAACACTGAAGCTTTCTTT	CASSFFVRLNTEAFF
TRBV9	TRBD1	NA	TRBJ1-1	TGTGCCAGCAGCGCTGAGACCGGGGACAGAGCTTTCTTT	CASSAETGDRAFF
TRBV9	NA	once	TRBJ1-3	TGTGCCAGCAGCACCCACGGGAGGGTCTCTGGAAACACCATATATTTT	CASSTHGRVSGNTIYF
TRBV5-1	NA	NA	TRBJ1-2	TGCGCCAGTTCTCCTGCGGGGACCTCTAACTATGGCTACACCTTC	CASSPAGTSNYGYTF
TRBV5-4	TRBD1	NA	TRBJ1-1	TGTGCCAGCAGCCTTCAGACAGGGGGTCGGACTGAAGCTTTCTTT	CASSLQTGGRTEAFF
TRBV19	NA	NA	TRBJ1-5	TGTGCCAGTAGTGCCCGGGGTACAAGTAATCAGCCCCAGCATTTT	CASSARGTSNQPQHF
TRBV7-9	NA	once	TRBJ2-1	TGTGCCAGCAGCTACAAAGGCATACAGGGTGAACGGAGGAATGAGCAGTTCTTC	CASSYKGIQGERRNEQFF
TRBV25-1	TRBD1	NA	TRBJ2-2	TGTGCCAGCAGTGGACAGGGGTATACGAACACCGGGGAGCTGTTTTTT	CASSGQGYTNTGELFF
TRBV5-1	NA	once	TRBJ1-1	TGCGCCAGCAGCTTGGCCCCCCTTGGGGCGGTTAACACTGAAGCTTTCTTT	CASSLAPLGAVNTEAFF
TRBV5-6	TRBD1	NA	TRBJ1-2	TGTGCCAGCAGCTTAGGACAGGGTGGCTACACCTTC	CASSLGQGGYTF
TRBV6-1	NA	NA	TRBJ1-4	TGTGCCAGCAGTGAAGTGGGGGGTGGGACTAATGAAAAACTGTTTTTT	CASSEVGGGTNEKLFF
TRBV6-2/TRBV6-3	TRBD1	NA	TRBJ1-2	TGTGCCAGCAGTTACGCGGGACAGGGTTTAAACTATGGCTACACCTTC	CASSYAGQGLNYGYTF
TRBV19	NA	NA	TRBJ2-7	TGTGCCAGTAGTCCCGAGGGGGAGAACGGCGAGCAGTACTTC	CASSPEGENGEQYF
TRBV5-4	NA	NA	TRBJ1-6	TGTGCCAGCAGCTTGGGGGGGAGGGGTACTAATTCACCCCTCCACTTT	CASSLGGRGTNSPLHF
TRBV15	NA	NA	TRBJ2-5	TGTGCCACCAACCCAGCTACGGGAGAAGAGACCCAGTACTTC	CATNPATGEETQYF
TRBV6-5	TRBD1	NA	TRBJ1-3	TGTGCCAGCAGTTACGAGGACAGGGTTGGGAACACCATATATTTT	CASSYEDRVGNTIYF
TRBV3-1/TRBV3-2	NA	NA	TRBJ1-3	TGTGCCAGCAGCCAGGGGGCTAACTCTGGAAACACCATATATTTT	CASSQGANSGNTIYF
TRBV2	NA	NA	TRBJ1-6	TGTGCCAGCAGCGCGTTCTCCTATAATTCACCCCTCCACTTT	CASSAFSYNSPLHF